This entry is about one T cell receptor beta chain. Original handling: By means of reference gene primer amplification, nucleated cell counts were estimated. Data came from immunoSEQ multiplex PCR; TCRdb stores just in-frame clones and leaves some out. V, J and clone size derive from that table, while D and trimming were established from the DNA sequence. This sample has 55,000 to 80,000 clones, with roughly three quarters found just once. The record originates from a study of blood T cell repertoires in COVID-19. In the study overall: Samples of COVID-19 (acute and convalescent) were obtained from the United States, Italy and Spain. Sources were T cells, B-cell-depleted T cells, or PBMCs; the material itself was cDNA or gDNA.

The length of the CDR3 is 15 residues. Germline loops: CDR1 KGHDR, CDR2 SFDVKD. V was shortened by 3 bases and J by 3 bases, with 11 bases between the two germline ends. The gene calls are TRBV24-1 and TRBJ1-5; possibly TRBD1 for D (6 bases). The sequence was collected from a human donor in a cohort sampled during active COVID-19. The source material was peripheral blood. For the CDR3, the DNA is TGTGCCACCAGTGATACACAGGGCTACAATCAGCCCCAGCATTTT. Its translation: CATSDTQGYNQPQHF.